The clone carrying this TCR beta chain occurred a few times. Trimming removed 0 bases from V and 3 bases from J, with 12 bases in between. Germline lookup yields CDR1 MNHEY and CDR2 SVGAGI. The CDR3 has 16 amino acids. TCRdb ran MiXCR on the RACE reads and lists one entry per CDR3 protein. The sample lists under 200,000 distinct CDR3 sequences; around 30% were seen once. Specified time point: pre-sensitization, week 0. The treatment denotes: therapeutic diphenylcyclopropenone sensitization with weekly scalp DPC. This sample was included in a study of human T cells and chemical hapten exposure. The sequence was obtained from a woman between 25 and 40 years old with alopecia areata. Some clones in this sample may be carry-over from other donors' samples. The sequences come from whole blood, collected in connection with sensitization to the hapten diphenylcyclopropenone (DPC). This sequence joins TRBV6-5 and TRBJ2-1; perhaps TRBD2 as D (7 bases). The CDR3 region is CASSYSGGAYYNEQFF. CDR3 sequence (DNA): TGTGCCAGCAGTTACTCGGGGGGGGCCTACTACAATGAGCAGTTCTTC.